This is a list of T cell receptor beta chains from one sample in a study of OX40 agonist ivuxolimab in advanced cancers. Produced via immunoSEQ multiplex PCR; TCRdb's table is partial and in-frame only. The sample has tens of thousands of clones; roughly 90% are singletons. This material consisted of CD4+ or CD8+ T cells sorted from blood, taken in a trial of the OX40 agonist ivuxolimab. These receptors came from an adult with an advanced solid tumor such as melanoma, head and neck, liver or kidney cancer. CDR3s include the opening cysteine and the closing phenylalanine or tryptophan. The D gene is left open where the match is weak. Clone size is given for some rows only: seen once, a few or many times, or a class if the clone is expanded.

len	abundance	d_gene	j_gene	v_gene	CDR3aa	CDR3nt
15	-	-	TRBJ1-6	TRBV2	CASSPGGARASPLHF	TGTGCCAGCAGCCCCGGCGGAGCACGGGCTTCACCCCTCCACTTT
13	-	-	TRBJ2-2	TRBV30	CAWSRANTGELFF	TGTGCCTGGAGCAGGGCCAACACCGGGGAGCTGTTTTTT
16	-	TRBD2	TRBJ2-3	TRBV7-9	CASSSWGGRGTDTQYF	TGTGCCAGCAGCTCGTGGGGCGGGAGAGGCACAGATACGCAGTATTTT
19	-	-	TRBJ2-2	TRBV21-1	CASSKNGVPGPYLTGELFF	TGTGCCAGCAGCAAAAACGGGGTCCCCGGTCCTTATCTGACCGGGGAGCTGTTTTTT
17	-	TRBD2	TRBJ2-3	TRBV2	CASSTGLAGDRTDTQYF	TGTGCCAGCAGTACCGGACTAGCGGGAGATCGTACAGATACGCAGTATTTT
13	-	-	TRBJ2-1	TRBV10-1	CASSVRQANEQFF	TGCGCCAGCAGCGTCCGGCAGGCTAATGAGCAGTTCTTC
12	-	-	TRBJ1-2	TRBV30	CAWSASTGGYTF	TGTGCCTGGAGTGCGAGCACAGGGGGCTACACCTTC
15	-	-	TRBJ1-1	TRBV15	CATSRDLGLSTEAFF	TGTGCCACCAGCAGAGACCTGGGGTTGTCCACTGAAGCTTTCTTT
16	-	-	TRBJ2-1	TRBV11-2	CASSARPGSSYNEQFF	TGTGCCAGCAGCGCCCGCCCCGGGAGCTCCTACAATGAGCAGTTCTTC
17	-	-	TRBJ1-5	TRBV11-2	CASSWPRGGVSNQPQHF	TGTGCCAGCAGCTGGCCAAGGGGCGGCGTCAGCAATCAGCCCCAGCATTTT
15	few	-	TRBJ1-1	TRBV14	CASSLRAEGNTEAFF	TGTGCCAGCAGCCTCCGAGCGGAGGGGAACACTGAAGCTTTCTTT
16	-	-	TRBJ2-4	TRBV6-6	CASSTRDSLAKNIQYF	TGTGCCAGCAGTACGCGGGACAGCCTAGCCAAAAACATTCAGTACTTC
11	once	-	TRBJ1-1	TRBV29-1	CSVEWITEAFF	TGCAGCGTTGAGTGGATCACTGAAGCTTTCTTT
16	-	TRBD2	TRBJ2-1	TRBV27	CASSPLAGSSYNEQFF	TGTGCCAGCAGTCCGTTAGCGGGTAGCTCCTACAATGAGCAGTTCTTC
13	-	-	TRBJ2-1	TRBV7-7	CASSLERGGEQFF	TGTGCTAGCAGCTTAGAGAGGGGCGGAGAGCAGTTCTTC
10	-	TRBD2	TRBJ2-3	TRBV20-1	CSAAGTTESF	TGCAGTGCCGCCGGGACTACTGAATCTTTT
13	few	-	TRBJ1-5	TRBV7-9	CASSATGNQPQHF	TGTGCCAGCAGCGCGACGGGAAATCAGCCCCAGCATTTT
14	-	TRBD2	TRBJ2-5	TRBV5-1	CASSNLAGAETQYF	TGCGCCAGCAGCAACCTAGCGGGAGCAGAGACCCAGTACTTC
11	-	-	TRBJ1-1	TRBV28	CASSFVTEAFF	TGTGCCAGCAGTTTCGTAACTGAAGCTTTCTTT
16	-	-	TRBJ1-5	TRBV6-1	CASSEAALGSNQPQHF	TGTGCCAGCAGTGAAGCCGCACTCGGGAGCAATCAGCCCCAGCATTTT
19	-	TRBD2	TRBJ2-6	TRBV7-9	CASSPTSGRTWGGANVLTF	TGTGCCAGCAGTCCCACTAGCGGGAGGACCTGGGGTGGGGCCAACGTCCTGACTTTC
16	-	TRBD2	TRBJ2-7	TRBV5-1	CASSPGLAGGPHEQYF	TGCGCCAGCAGCCCGGGACTAGCGGGAGGGCCCCACGAGCAGTACTTC
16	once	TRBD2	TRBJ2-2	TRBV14	CASSPTGLAITGELFF	TGTGCCAGCAGCCCCACGGGACTAGCTATCACCGGGGAGCTGTTTTTT
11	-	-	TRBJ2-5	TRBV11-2	CASSSPETQYF	TGTGCCAGCAGCTCCCCGGAGACCCAGTACTTC
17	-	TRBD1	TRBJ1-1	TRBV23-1	CASSQSFRGSGNTEAFF	TGCGCCAGCAGTCAATCGTTCAGGGGGTCGGGGAACACTGAAGCTTTCTTT
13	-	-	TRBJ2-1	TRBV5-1	CASIPDSYNEQFF	TGCGCCAGCATACCAGATTCCTACAATGAGCAGTTCTTC
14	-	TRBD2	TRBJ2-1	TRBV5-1	CASKTSGGYNEQFF	TGCGCCAGCAAAACTAGCGGGGGGTACAATGAGCAGTTCTTC
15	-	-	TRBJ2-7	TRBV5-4	CASSLDWASSYEQYF	TGTGCCAGCAGCTTGGACTGGGCAAGCTCCTACGAGCAGTACTTC
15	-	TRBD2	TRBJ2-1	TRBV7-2	CASSQGTSGYNEQFF	TGTGCCAGCAGCCAAGGGACTAGCGGTTACAATGAGCAGTTCTTC
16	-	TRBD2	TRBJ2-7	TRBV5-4	CASSLRGLAGDREQYF	TGTGCCAGCAGCCTCCGGGGACTAGCGGGAGACCGGGAGCAGTACTTC
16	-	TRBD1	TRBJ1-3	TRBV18	CASSRDRTFSGNTIYF	TGTGCCAGCTCAAGGGACAGGACTTTCTCTGGAAACACCATATATTTT
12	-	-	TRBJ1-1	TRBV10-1	CASSGLNTEAFF	TGCGCCAGCAGTGGACTGAACACTGAAGCTTTCTTT
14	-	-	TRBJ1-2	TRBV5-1	CASSLEGTAYGYTF	TGCGCCAGCAGCTTGGAGGGGACCGCCTATGGCTACACCTTC
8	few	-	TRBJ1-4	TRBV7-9	CASSPGKF	TGTGCCAGCAGCCCTGGGAAATTT
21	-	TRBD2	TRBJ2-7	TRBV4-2	CASSPPMTGSLAGGIPYEQYF	TGTGCCAGCAGCCCACCGATGACAGGGTCATTAGCGGGAGGGATTCCCTACGAGCAGTACTTC
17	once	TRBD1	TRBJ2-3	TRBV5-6	CASSPLPGTASTDTQYF	TGTGCCAGCAGCCCCCTTCCTGGGACAGCAAGCACAGATACGCAGTATTTT
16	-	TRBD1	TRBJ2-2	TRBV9	CASSPQTGFGAGELFF	TGTGCCAGCAGCCCTCAGACAGGGTTCGGGGCCGGGGAGCTGTTTTTT
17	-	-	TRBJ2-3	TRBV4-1	CASSQLGAGRSGDTQYF	TGCGCCAGCAGCCAATTGGGGGCAGGGCGTTCTGGAGATACGCAGTATTTT
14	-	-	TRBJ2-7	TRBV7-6	CASSLAGAAGEQYF	TGTGCCAGCAGCTTAGCGGGAGCTGCAGGCGAGCAGTACTTC
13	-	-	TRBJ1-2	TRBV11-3	CASSWTAGYGYTF	TGTGCCAGCAGCTGGACGGCGGGATATGGCTACACCTTC
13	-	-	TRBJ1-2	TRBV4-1	CASSQDRYYGYTF	TGCGCCAGCAGCCAAGACAGATATTATGGCTACACCTTC